This T cell receptor beta chain is drawn from a study of spatial heterogeneity in lung cancer. Study summary: More than eight raw reads, on average, carried each unique TCR and UMI combination.

Study-level findings and limits: Ubiquitous expanded tumor TCRs were seen in blood more at resection than at follow-up.

Time point here: sample taken at primary tumor resection. The sequenced material consisted of unsorted whole RNA from tumor, nontumor lung or frozen PBMC. At least ten counts were recorded for this clonotype. Its antigen is not known. A distinct unique molecular identifier was carried by each TCR cDNA molecule. TCRdb analysed the 5' RACE reads with MiXCR anew, one entry per CDR3 protein. The repertoire consists of tens of thousands of distinct CDR3 sequences, with around 4.6% occurring once and the leading ten covering over 7%. The sequence was collected from a male donor with early-stage non-small cell lung cancer. This sample comprised PBMCs, obtained at surgery.

CDR3 amino acids: CASSHGQGVLRNTEAFF. Written as DNA, the CDR3 is TGTGCCAGCAGCCACGGACAGGGCGTACTCCGTAACACTGAAGCTTTCTTT. The V gene is TRBV7-9, the J gene TRBJ1-1; 8 nucleotides align to TRBD1. The CDR3 spans 17 residues. Trimming at V came to 5 bases and at J to 2 bases, leaving 13 bases not matched to a gene. CDR1 SEHNR and CDR2 FQNEAQ come from the germline V gene (reference sequence).